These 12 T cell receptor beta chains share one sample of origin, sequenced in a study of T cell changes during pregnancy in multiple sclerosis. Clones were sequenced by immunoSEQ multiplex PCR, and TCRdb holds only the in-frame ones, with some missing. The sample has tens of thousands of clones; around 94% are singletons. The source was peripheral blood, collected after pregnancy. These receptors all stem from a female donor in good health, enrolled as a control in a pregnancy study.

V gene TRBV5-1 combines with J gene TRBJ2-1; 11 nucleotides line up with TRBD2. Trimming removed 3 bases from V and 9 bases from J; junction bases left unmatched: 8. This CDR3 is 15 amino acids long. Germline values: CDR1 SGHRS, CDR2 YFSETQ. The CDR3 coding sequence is TGCGCCAGCAGCTCCGTGACTAGCGGGAAGGGTGAGCAGTTCTTC. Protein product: CASSSVTSGKGEQFF.

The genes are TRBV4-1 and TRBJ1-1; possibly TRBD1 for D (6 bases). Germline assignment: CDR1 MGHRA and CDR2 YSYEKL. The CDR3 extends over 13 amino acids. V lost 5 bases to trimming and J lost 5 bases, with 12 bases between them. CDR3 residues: CASSSQGWTEAFF. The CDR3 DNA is TGCGCCAGCAGCTCTCAGGGGTGGACTGAAGCTTTCTTT.

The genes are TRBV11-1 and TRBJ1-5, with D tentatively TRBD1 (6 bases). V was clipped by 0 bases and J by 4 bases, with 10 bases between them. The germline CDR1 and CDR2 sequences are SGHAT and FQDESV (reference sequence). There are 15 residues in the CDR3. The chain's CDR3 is CASSLAGTGNQPQHF. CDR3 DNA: TGTGCCAGCAGCTTAGCGGGAACAGGGAATCAGCCCCAGCATTTT. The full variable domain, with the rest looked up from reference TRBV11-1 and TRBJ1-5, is EAEVAQSPRYKITEKSQAVAFWCDPISGHATLYWYRQILGQGPELLVQFQDESVVDDSQLPKDRFSAERLKGVDSTLKIQPAELGDSAMYLCASSLAGTGNQPQHFGDGTRLSIL.

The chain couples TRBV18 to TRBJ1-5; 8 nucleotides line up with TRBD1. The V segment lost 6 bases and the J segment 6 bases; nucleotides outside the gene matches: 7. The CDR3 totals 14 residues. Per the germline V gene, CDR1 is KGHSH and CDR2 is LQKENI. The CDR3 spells CASSRQGFGQPQHF. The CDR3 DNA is TGTGCCAGCTCGCGACAGGGGTTCGGTCAGCCCCAGCATTTT.

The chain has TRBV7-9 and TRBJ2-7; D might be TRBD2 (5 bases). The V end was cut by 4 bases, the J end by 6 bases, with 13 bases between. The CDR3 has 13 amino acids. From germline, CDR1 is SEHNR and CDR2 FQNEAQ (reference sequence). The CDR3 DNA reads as TGTGCCAGCAGCTCTACTCCCCGGGGCGAGCAGTACTTC. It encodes CASSSTPRGEQYF.

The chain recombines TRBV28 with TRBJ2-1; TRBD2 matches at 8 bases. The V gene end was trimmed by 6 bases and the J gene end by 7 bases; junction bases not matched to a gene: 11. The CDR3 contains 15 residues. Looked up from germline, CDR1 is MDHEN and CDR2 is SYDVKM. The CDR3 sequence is CASRSSGGPRNEQFF. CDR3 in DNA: TGTGCCAGCAGGTCCTCGGGGGGGCCTAGGAATGAGCAGTTCTTC.

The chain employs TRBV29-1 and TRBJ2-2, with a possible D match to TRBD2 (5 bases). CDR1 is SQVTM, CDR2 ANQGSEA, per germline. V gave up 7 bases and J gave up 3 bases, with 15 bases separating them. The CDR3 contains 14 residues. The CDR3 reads CSAHTYGDTGELFF. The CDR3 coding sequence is TGCAGCGCCCACACCTACGGGGACACCGGGGAGCTGTTTTTT.

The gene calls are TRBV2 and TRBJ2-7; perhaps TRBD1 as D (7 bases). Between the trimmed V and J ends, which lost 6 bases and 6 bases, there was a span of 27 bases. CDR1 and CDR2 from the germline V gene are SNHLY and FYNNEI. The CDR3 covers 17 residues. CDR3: CASRRGQLIKAGSEQYF. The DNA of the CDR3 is TGTGCCAGCAGGAGGGGACAGCTAATAAAAGCGGGCTCCGAGCAGTACTTC.

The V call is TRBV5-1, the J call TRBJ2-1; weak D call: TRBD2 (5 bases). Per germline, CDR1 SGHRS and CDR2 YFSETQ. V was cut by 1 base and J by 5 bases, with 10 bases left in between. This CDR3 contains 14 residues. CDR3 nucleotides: TGCGCCAGCAGCTTGAACCCCGGGAACAATGAGCAGTTCTTC. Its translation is CASSLNPGNNEQFF. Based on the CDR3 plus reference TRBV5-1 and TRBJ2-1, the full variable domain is KAGVTQTPRYLIKTRGQQVTLSCSPISGHRSVSWYQQTPGQGLQFLFEYFSETQRNKGNFPGRFSGRQFSNSRSEMNVSTLELGDSALYLCASSLNPGNNEQFFGPGTRLTVL.

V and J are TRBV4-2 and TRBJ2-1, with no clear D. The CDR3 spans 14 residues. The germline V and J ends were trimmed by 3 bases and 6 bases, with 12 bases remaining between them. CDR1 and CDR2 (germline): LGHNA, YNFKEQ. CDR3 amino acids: CASSQLSLGNEQFF. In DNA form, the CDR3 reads TGTGCCAGCAGCCAGCTCTCACTTGGCAATGAGCAGTTCTTC.

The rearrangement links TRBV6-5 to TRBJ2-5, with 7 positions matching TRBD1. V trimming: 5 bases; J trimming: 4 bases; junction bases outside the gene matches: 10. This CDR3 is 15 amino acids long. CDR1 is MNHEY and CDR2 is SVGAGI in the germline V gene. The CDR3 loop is CASSPRQGRGETQYF. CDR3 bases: TGTGCCAGCAGTCCACGACAGGGTCGGGGAGAGACCCAGTACTTC.

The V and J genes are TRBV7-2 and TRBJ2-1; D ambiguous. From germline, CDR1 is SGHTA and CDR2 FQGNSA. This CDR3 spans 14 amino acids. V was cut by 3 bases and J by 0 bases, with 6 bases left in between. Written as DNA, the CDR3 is TGTGCCAGCAGCTTTAGCCGCTCCTACAATGAGCAGTTCTTC. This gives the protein CASSFSRSYNEQFF. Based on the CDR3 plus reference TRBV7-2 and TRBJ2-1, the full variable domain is GAGVSQSPSNKVTEKGKDVELRCDPISGHTALYWYRQSLGQGLEFLIYFQGNSAPDKSGLPSDRFSAERTGGSVSTLTIQRTQQEDSAVYLCASSFSRSYNEQFFGPGTRLTVL.